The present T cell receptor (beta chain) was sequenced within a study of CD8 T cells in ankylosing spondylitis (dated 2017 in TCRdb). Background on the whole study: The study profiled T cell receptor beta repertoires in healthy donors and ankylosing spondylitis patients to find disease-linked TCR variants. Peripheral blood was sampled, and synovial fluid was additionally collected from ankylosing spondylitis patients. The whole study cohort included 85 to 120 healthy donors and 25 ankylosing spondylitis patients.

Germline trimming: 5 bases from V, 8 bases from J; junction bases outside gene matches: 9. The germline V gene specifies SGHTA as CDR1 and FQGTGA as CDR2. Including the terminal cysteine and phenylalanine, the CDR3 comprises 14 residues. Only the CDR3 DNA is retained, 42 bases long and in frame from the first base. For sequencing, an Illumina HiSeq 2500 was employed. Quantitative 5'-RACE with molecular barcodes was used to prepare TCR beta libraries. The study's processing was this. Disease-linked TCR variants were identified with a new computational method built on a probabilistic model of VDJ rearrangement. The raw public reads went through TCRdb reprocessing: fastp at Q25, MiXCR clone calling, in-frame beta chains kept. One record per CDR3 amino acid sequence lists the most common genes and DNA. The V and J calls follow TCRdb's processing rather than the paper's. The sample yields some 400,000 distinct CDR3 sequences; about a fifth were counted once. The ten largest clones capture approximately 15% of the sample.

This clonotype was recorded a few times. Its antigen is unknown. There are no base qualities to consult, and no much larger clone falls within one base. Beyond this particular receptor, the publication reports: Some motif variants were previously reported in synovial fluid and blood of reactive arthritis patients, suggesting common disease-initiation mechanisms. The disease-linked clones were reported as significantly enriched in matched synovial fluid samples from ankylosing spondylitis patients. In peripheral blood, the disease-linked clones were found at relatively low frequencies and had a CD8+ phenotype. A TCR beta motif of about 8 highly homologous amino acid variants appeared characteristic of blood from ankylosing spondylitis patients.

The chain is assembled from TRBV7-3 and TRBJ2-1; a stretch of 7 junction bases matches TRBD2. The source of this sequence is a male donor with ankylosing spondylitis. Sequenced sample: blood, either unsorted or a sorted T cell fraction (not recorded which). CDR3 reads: CASSPRLAWDEQFF. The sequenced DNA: TGTGCCAGCAGCCCCAGACTAGCTTGGGATGAGCAGTTCTTC.